The rows below give T cell receptor beta chains drawn from one sample of a study of CD8+ T cells in alopecia areata. Some clones are missing from TCRdb's copy, which holds only in-frame ones; the method was immunoSEQ multiplex PCR. The repertoire holds some 200,000 clones, with 56% as singletons. Sequencing was done on a sample of CD8+ T cells sorted from blood. Source of these receptors: a human donor in good health. Both conserved end residues are part of each CDR3. Fields, in order: CDR3 DNA, CDR3 protein, clone size, V gene, D gene, J gene. A D gene is named only where the DNA matches it firmly. The listing skips clone size in some rows; elsewhere it reads once, few, many or a size class.

TGTGCCAGCAGTGAAGAGAGGGCTGTTAATTCACCCCTCCACTTT CASSEERAVNSPLHF - TRBV2 - TRBJ1-6
TGTGCCAGCAGCCTGACACGAGGGAACACTGAAGCTTTCTTT CASSLTRGNTEAFF - TRBV6-5 - TRBJ1-1
TGTGCCAGCAGCTTCGGACTAGGCTCCTACGAGCAGTACTTC CASSFGLGSYEQYF - TRBV5-4 TRBD2 TRBJ2-7
TGCAGCGTTGAAGACCCCCGGGACAGGAGCACAGATACGCAGTATTTT CSVEDPRDRSTDTQYF few TRBV29-1 TRBD1 TRBJ2-3
TGTGCCAGTAGCCGGACTAGTATGAGCTCCTACAATGAGCAGTTCTTC CASSRTSMSSYNEQFF - TRBV19 TRBD2 TRBJ2-1
TGTGCCAGCAGTTTACCTACGGGACAGGGGCCTTACGAGCAGTACTTC CASSLPTGQGPYEQYF - TRBV27 TRBD1 TRBJ2-7
TGTGCCAGCAGCTTGGGGGGACACGAAGCTTTCTTT CASSLGGHEAFF - TRBV11-2 - TRBJ1-1
TGTGCCAGCAGTCCTACGGAATACTATGGCTACACCTTC CASSPTEYYGYTF - TRBV6-5 - TRBJ1-2
TGTGCCAGCAGTTTGGGACTAGCGGCAAATGAGCAGTTCTTC CASSLGLAANEQFF - TRBV6-4 TRBD2 TRBJ2-1
TGTGCCAGCAGTCAGGACAGGGGTAGCGACGAGCAGTACTTC CASSQDRGSDEQYF - TRBV6-5 TRBD1 TRBJ2-7
TGCAGCGTTGGGACTAGCGGGGGGGGCCCCCAATGGAATGAGCAGTTCTTC CSVGTSGGGPQWNEQFF few TRBV29-1 TRBD2 TRBJ2-1
TGTGCCAGCAGCTCCGGCGGGGAGACAAATACGCAGTATTTT CASSSGGETNTQYF few TRBV7-8 - TRBJ2-3
TGCGCCAGCAGCCAAGGTCCGACAGGGAGGACTGAAGCTTTCTTT CASSQGPTGRTEAFF - TRBV4-1 TRBD1 TRBJ1-1
TGTGCCAGCAGCTCTGGGGACACTGAAGCTTTCTTT CASSSGDTEAFF - TRBV13 - TRBJ1-1
TGTGCCACCAGCAGAGAAAGGAGGGGGACTGAAGCTTTCTTT CATSRERRGTEAFF - TRBV15 - TRBJ1-1
TGCGCCAGCAGCCAAGGTACAGGGGCTAATAGGCCCCAGCATTTT CASSQGTGANRPQHF few TRBV4-1 TRBD1 TRBJ1-5
TGTGCCAGCAGTGTCCCCCCCCCTCCAGATACGCAGTATTTT CASSVPPPPDTQYF - TRBV2 - TRBJ2-3
TGCGCCTGTTCGGGGTTTACAGATACGCAGTATTTT CACSGFTDTQYF once TRBV4-1 - TRBJ2-3
TGTGCCAGTAGCCCCGGGCAGGGCAATGAGCAGTTCTTC CASSPGQGNEQFF few TRBV19 - TRBJ2-1
TGTGCCAGCAGCCCCACTAGCGGGGGGACCTACGAGCAGTACTTC CASSPTSGGTYEQYF many TRBV7-3 TRBD2 TRBJ2-7
TGTGCCAGCAGTGAAGGCGGATACTACGAGCAGTACTTC CASSEGGYYEQYF - TRBV25-1 - TRBJ2-7
TGTGCCTGGGAGGGACCTTCCTACGAGCAGTACTTC CAWEGPSYEQYF - TRBV30 - TRBJ2-7
TGTGCCAGCAGCCCTGGACAGGGCAACTATGGCTACACCTTC CASSPGQGNYGYTF - TRBV6-6 TRBD1 TRBJ1-2
TGTGCCAGTAGCGATCCTACCACAATAGCCAAAAACATTCAGTACTTC CASSDPTTIAKNIQYF few TRBV19 - TRBJ2-4
TGTGCCATTGGGGGGGCCCGGGAGGTGACCGAGCAGTACTTC CAIGGAREVTEQYF few TRBV10-3 - TRBJ2-7
TGTGCCAGCAGCCAAGGGGACGACAGCCCCTACGAGCAGTACTTC CASSQGDDSPYEQYF few TRBV5-5 - TRBJ2-7
TGTGCCAGCAGCTTAGACGGGGATCGGAATGAGCAGTTCTTC CASSLDGDRNEQFF few TRBV13 - TRBJ2-1
TGTGCCAGCAGTGAGACGTACTACAATGAGCAGTTCTTC CASSETYYNEQFF - TRBV25-1 - TRBJ2-1
TGCGCCAGCAGCCAAGAGGGTCCCAGTCCCCAGCCCCAGCATTTT CASSQEGPSPQPQHF - TRBV4-1 - TRBJ1-5
TGTGCCAGCAGCCAAGAGTTAAACCGGGGGGGCGTGTACGAGCAGTACTTC CASSQELNRGGVYEQYF - TRBV4-2 TRBD2 TRBJ2-7
TGTGCCAGCAGCTTCCCCCCCGAAGAGCAGTTCTTC CASSFPPEEQFF - TRBV7-8 - TRBJ2-1
TGTGCCAGCAGCTTCCGGGACAGGGGACTCTACGAGCAGTACTTC CASSFRDRGLYEQYF - TRBV7-9 TRBD1 TRBJ2-7
TGTGCCAGCAGCACCCGGGGTAGCGAAAAACTGTTTTTT CASSTRGSEKLFF once TRBV9 - TRBJ1-4
TGTGCCAGCAGCTTTCTCCCCACGGGGAACACTGAAGCTTTCTTT CASSFLPTGNTEAFF - TRBV7-8 - TRBJ1-1
TGTGCCACAAAGCCCCTGATCCAGGGGGCTGGGCAGCCCCAGCATTTT CATKPLIQGAGQPQHF few TRBV19 TRBD1 TRBJ1-5
TGTGCCAGCAGCCGGGGAGCAAATGGCTACACCTTC CASSRGANGYTF - TRBV5-6 - TRBJ1-2
TGTGCCAGCAGCGCCGGGACTCTTGATTCACCCCTCCACTTT CASSAGTLDSPLHF - TRBV7-9 - TRBJ1-6
TGCGCCAGCAGCCCACTTAGCGGGGAGAACACCGGGGAGCTGTTTTTT CASSPLSGENTGELFF - TRBV4-1 TRBD2 TRBJ2-2
TGTGCCAGCAGTGTGCAGTTCTTC CASSVQFF - TRBV25-1 - TRBJ2-1
TGTGCCTGGAGTGTAATCGCCAGTGCACAGTACTTC CAWSVIASAQYF once TRBV30 - TRBJ2-5
TGTGCCAGCCTAACGGGGGGACAGGGGTTTTCGGAAGCTTTCTTT CASLTGGQGFSEAFF - TRBV18 TRBD1 TRBJ1-1
TGTGCCAGCAGCCAGGACAGGGGATGGAACATTCAGTACTTC CASSQDRGWNIQYF - TRBV5-4 TRBD1 TRBJ2-4
TGCGCCAGCAGTGACCTCGGAGCGGGAGTAGCAGATACGCAGTATTTT CASSDLGAGVADTQYF few TRBV5-1 TRBD2 TRBJ2-3
TGCAGCGTCGTGGAAATGGGAAACACCATATATTTT CSVVEMGNTIYF once TRBV29-1 - TRBJ1-3
TGCAGCGTTGGGGCAGGGGATAACTATGGCTACACCTTC CSVGAGDNYGYTF few TRBV29-1 - TRBJ1-2
TGCGCCAGCAGCCCCCCGGGGGGGTGGCAGACCCAGTACTTC CASSPPGGWQTQYF once TRBV4-1 TRBD2 TRBJ2-5
TGTGCCAGCAGCCCGGAGTGGGCCAACGTCCTGACTTTC CASSPEWANVLTF - TRBV13 - TRBJ2-6
TGCAGCGTTGTGGGGGACTATGGCTACACCTTC CSVVGDYGYTF once TRBV29-1 - TRBJ1-2
TGTGCCAGCCTCCCGATCCAAGGGGCGAACACAGATACGCAGTATTTT CASLPIQGANTDTQYF - TRBV7-8 - TRBJ2-3
TGTGCCAGGACGGGACAGGGGGATGGCTACACCTTC CARTGQGDGYTF - TRBV2 TRBD1 TRBJ1-2
TGCGCCAGCAGCCAAGTGATAGCGGTGAAAGAGACCCAGTACTTC CASSQVIAVKETQYF - TRBV4-1 - TRBJ2-5
TGTGCCAGCACTGCGGGGAGCGAGCAGTACTTC CASTAGSEQYF - TRBV2 - TRBJ2-7
TGTGCCTGGTTCAGGGGTGGAAACACCATATATTTT CAWFRGGNTIYF - TRBV30 - TRBJ1-3